This T cell receptor (beta chain) derives from a study of regulatory T cells in long-lasting Graves disease (dated by TCRdb to the early 2020s). With respect to the entire study: Persistent Graves' disease was defined as persistently positive TSH receptor autoantibodies together with antithyroid drug treatment for over 5 years. This study used TCR sequencing and RNA sequencing of peripheral blood to compare persistent Graves' disease patients against newly diagnosed Graves' disease patients. The study was registered as a clinical trial and conducted in China. A total of around 35 samples underwent TCR sequencing: about 13 from persistent and around 20 from newly diagnosed Graves' disease patients. Persistent Graves' disease patients in the clinical cohort had taken antithyroid drugs for 8 to 12 years on average.

The receptor library was made with multiplex PCR. TCRdb lists the instrument as Illumina HiSeq 4000. CDR3 regions were amplified by Arm-PCR with iRepertoire HTBI primers to construct TCR beta libraries. PCR products were gel purified before sequencing. On the study's bioinformatics: Across samples, 60 to 75 TRBV and 13 to 15 TRBJ segments were identified and used for gene usage analysis of CDR3 amino acid clonotypes. Filtered high-quality paired reads were merged into contigs using COPE and FqMerger. BLAST was used to align contigs to IMGT TRBV, TRBD and TRBJ reference genes, and CDR3 was defined according to IMGT. Any clonotype with a frequency above 0.1% was counted as a highly expanded clone. Shannon entropy was used to measure repertoire diversity, and the Gini coefficient was used to measure V-J evenness. Public clonotypes were defined as clonotypes shared by more than one individual. The public reads were run again by TCRdb, first through fastp at Q25 and then through MiXCR, and only productive beta chains were kept. Records with the same CDR3 protein are collapsed into one entry carrying the most frequent genes and DNA. The V and J calls reflect TCRdb's pipeline rather than the authors' work. In this sample the table shows under 500,000 distinct CDR3 sequences, around 20% of which occur a single time. The ten largest clones capture 7% to 9.5% of the sample.

This clonotype was detected once. The antigen it recognizes is unknown. No much larger clone is present one base from it, and per-base qualities are unavailable. A single read is weak support. The time point label, read with the paper, signifies: persistent/refractory GD, antithyroid drugs over 5 years with positive TRAb. RNA was extracted from PBMCs in TRIzol for both TCR sequencing and RNA sequencing. The diagnosis of Graves' disease followed American Thyroid Association guidelines. Patients were recruited from an endocrinology department in Xi'an, China. Each patient gave around 9.2 milliliters of peripheral blood, collected in an EDTA anticoagulant tube. PBMCs were isolated by Ficoll Paque Plus density gradient separation without further T cell sorting. An Agilent 2100 Bioanalyzer and agarose gel were used to check RNA quality, while a NanoDrop 2000 measured RNA concentration. Inclusive of the bounding cysteine and phenylalanine, the CDR3 is 12 residues long. The only DNA kept is the CDR3, 36 bases in frame from the first base. The junction shows trimming of 11 bases on V and 3 bases on J, and the gene matches do not reach 7 bases of it. CDR1 and CDR2 were assigned from the germline V gene as SNHLY and FYNNEI.

What the study reported, not specific to this receptor: As a limitation, the authors acknowledged that the small sample size may reduce accuracy. Sequencing and analysis were limited to the TCR beta chain. Compared with newly diagnosed patients, persistent Graves' disease patients had lower TCR Shannon entropy and fewer highly expanded clones, which suggests clonal expansion. More public clonotypes were shared among persistent patients (2,741) than among newly diagnosed patients (approximately 930). Persistent disease showed preferential use of TRBV28, TRBJ1-2 and TRBJ2-5, whereas newly diagnosed disease favored TRBV20-1 and TRBJ2-1. Peripheral blood alone was examined, since thyroid tissue, which constituted the primary lesion, could not be accessed.

This clonotype originated in a female donor with Graves disease. The sequencing used peripheral blood mononuclear cells (PBMCs), collected when the disease was refractory, from a patient treated with antithyroid drugs. This chain is built from TRBV2 and TRBJ2-7, and TRBD2 matches 7 of the central bases. The CDR3 region reads CAGRGGGYEQYF. The DNA is as follows: TGTGCCGGACGTGGGGGGGGCTACGAGCAGTACTTC.